One and the same sample provided the 29 T cell receptor beta chains below, sequenced in a study of blood T cell repertoires in COVID-19. Measured with immunoSEQ multiplex PCR; TCRdb has only the in-frame clones, and not every one. Among over 25,000 clones, around 85% were seen once, and the ten largest hold approximately 7%. The sample consisted of peripheral blood. The receptor source for this set is a human donor in a cohort sampled during active COVID-19.

This clone was observed a few times. The chain uses TRBV20-1 and TRBJ2-1; 9 positions agree with TRBD2. Trimming at V came to 3 bases and at J to 4 bases, leaving 7 bases not matched to a gene. CDR1 is DFQATT and CDR2 is SNEGSKA in the germline V gene (reference sequence). This CDR3 has 15 residues. The CDR3 protein is CSASLAGYTYNEQFF. In DNA form, the CDR3 reads TGCAGTGCTAGTCTAGCGGGATATACTTACAATGAGCAGTTCTTC.

DNA for the CDR3: TGTGCCAGCAGCTTATTCGGGTATGGAGAGACCCAGTACTTC. Amino acid sequence: CASSLFGYGETQYF. The chain recombines TRBV7-8 with TRBJ2-5; D ambiguous. CDR3 length: 14 amino acids. Germline assignment: CDR1 SGHVS and CDR2 FQNEAQ. Trimming took off 2 bases at V and 4 bases at J, with 11 bases between the two ends.

The chain joins TRBV11-2 to TRBJ2-3; possible D gene TRBD2, 6 bases. Germline CDR1 reads SGHAT; CDR2 reads FQNNGV. The CDR3 has 15 amino acids. V lost 2 bases and J 6 bases, leaving 15 bases between the germline ends. The CDR3 protein is CASSLLVSGGDTQYF. The DNA of the CDR3 is TGTGCCAGCAGCTTACTAGTTAGTGGGGGGGATACGCAGTATTTT.

This clone was detected a few times. The chain is built from TRBV13 and TRBJ2-3; D is ambiguous. Germline assignment: CDR1 PRHDT and CDR2 FYEKMQ (reference sequence). Trimming cost V 3 bases and J 4 bases, with 11 bases left between them. This CDR3 comprises 14 residues. For the CDR3, the DNA is TGTGCCAGCAGCTTGAATGGCCGGGCAGATACGCAGTATTTT. Protein sequence: CASSLNGRADTQYF.

The chain employs TRBV3-1 (or the pseudogene TRBV3-2) and TRBJ1-1; no clear D gene. The germline CDR1 and CDR2 sequences are LGHDT and YNNKEL (reference sequence). This CDR3 has 13 residues. Trimming stripped 0 bases from V and 10 bases from J, with 12 bases between. The DNA of the CDR3 is TGTGCCAGCAGCCAAGATACCGAGCGGAGAGCTTTCTTT. It codes for CASSQDTERRAFF.

V usage is TRBV19 and J usage is TRBJ2-7; possible D gene TRBD2, 6 bases. Germline V CDR1 and CDR2: LNHDA, SQIVND (reference sequence). This CDR3 spans 14 amino acids. V shed 6 bases and J shed 3 bases, with 15 bases lying between them. The CDR3 reads CASSPRRDRYEQYF. DNA of the CDR3: TGTGCCAGTAGCCCTCGGCGGGACCGCTACGAGCAGTACTTC.

The V call is TRBV12-3 or TRBV12-4, the J call TRBJ2-7; the D is unclear. V was shortened by 2 bases and J by 4 bases, with 6 bases between the two germline ends. This CDR3 has 12 amino acids. CDR3 in amino acids: CASSLIFYEQYF. CDR3 DNA sequence: TGTGCCAGCAGTTTAATATTTTACGAGCAGTACTTC.

CDR3 residues: CASSFGASGDVYEQYF. The CDR3, as DNA: TGTGCCAGCAGTTTCGGGGCTAGCGGGGACGTCTACGAGCAGTACTTC. The chain carries TRBV7-2 and TRBJ2-7; 9 positions agree with TRBD2. The CDR3 has 16 residues. The germline gives CDR1 SGHTA, CDR2 FQGNSA. The ends lost 6 bases at V and 3 bases at J; junction bases unmatched: 12.

The chain combines TRBV19 with TRBJ1-1; D uncertain. Trimming cost V 2 bases and J 6 bases, with 19 bases left between them. Looked up from germline, CDR1 is LNHDA and CDR2 is SQIVND (reference sequence). The CDR3 consists of 16 residues. The CDR3 nucleotides are TGTGCCAGTAGTATACCATGGGTGGCGGGTGTGGCTGAAGCTTTCTTT. Protein: CASSIPWVAGVAEAFF.

The rearrangement uses TRBV7-2 and TRBJ1-1; a possible D gene is TRBD1 (5 bases). The CDR3 is 14 residues long. The V end was cut by 2 bases, the J end by 3 bases, with 10 bases between. The germline V gene encodes CDR1 SGHTA and CDR2 FQGNSA. CDR3 in amino acids: CASSLQGLDTEAFF. The CDR3 DNA reads TGTGCCAGCAGCTTACAGGGTTTGGACACTGAAGCTTTCTTT. Together with reference TRBV7-2 and TRBJ1-1, the CDR3 gives the full variable domain: GAGVSQSPSNKVTEKGKDVELRCDPISGHTALYWYRQSLGQGLEFLIYFQGNSAPDKSGLPSDRFSAERTGGSVSTLTIQRTQQEDSAVYLCASSLQGLDTEAFFGQGTRLTVV.

The J gene is TRBJ1-5, the V gene TRBV7-9; TRBD1 matches at 7 bases. The V gene end was trimmed by 2 bases and the J gene end by 3 bases; junction bases not matched to a gene: 7. The CDR3 extends over 16 amino acids. Germline values: CDR1 SEHNR, CDR2 FQNEAQ (reference sequence). The CDR3 DNA is TGTGCCAGCAGCTTATCGACAGGGTGGTCCAATCAGCCCCAGCATTTT. It encodes CASSLSTGWSNQPQHF.

As concerns this clone: Different DNA sequences within this sample yield the same CDR3. The CDR3 bases are TGTGCCATCAGCCGACAGGGCAGCAATCAGCCCCAGCATTTT. Residues: CAISRQGSNQPQHF. The V call is TRBV10-3, the J call TRBJ1-5; 7 nucleotides align to TRBD1. V shed 6 bases and J 1 base; nucleotides not matched to a gene: 3. Germline CDR1 is ENHRY and CDR2 is SYGVKD. The CDR3 runs to 14 residues.

The gene calls are TRBV6-2 or TRBV6-3 and TRBJ2-7; 10 bases align to TRBD1. The CDR3 sequence is 14 residues long. Trimming removed 7 bases from V and 1 base from J; junction bases left unmatched: 4. Germline CDR1 and CDR2: MNHEY and SVGEGT. The CDR3 sequence is CASNPGQGSYEQYF. In nucleotides, the CDR3 is TGTGCCAGCAACCCGGGACAGGGGTCCTACGAGCAGTACTTC.

V usage is TRBV6-6 and J usage is TRBJ1-4; D possibly corresponds to TRBD1 (6 bases). V lost 6 bases, J lost 11 bases, and 13 bases lay in between. Germline V gives CDR1 MNHNY, CDR2 SVGAGI (reference sequence). The CDR3 covers 12 residues. DNA for the CDR3: TGTGCCAGCAGGGCAACAGGGTACAAACTGTTTTTT. It yields the protein CASRATGYKLFF.

V usage is TRBV4-2 and J usage is TRBJ1-4; 8 nucleotides line up with TRBD1. The CDR3 is 13 amino acids. Trimming removed 6 bases from V and 8 bases from J; junction bases left unmatched: 5. CDR1 is LGHNA, CDR2 YNFKEQ, per germline. The CDR3 spells CASRQTGEEKLFF. The CDR3 region has the DNA TGTGCCAGCAGACAGACAGGGGAGGAAAAACTGTTTTTT.

V is TRBV6-4 and J is TRBJ2-1; possible D gene TRBD2, 6 bases. Germline CDR1 reads MRHNA; CDR2 reads SNTAGT. The CDR3 loop spans 21 amino acids. V was cut by 2 bases and J by 2 bases, with 28 bases left in between. The DNA for the CDR3 is TGTGCCAGCAGTGACCAATTAAAGGAGGGTGTGGTCGAAGGGGCCTACAATGAGCAGTTCTTC. Its protein product is CASSDQLKEGVVEGAYNEQFF.

This clone was detected a few times. The V call is TRBV19, the J call TRBJ1-4; D is unclear. Trimming shortened V by 6 bases and J by 0 bases, and 8 bases separated the two germline ends. Germline V lookup: CDR1 LNHDA, CDR2 SQIVND (reference sequence). The CDR3 runs 14 residues. CDR3 sequence: CASRTAPTNEKLFF. Written as DNA, the CDR3 is TGTGCCAGTAGAACAGCCCCAACTAATGAAAAACTGTTTTTT.

The V call is TRBV11-2, the J call TRBJ2-1; D possibly corresponds to TRBD2 (6 bases). This CDR3 is 14 amino acids long. The V gene's germline CDR1 is SGHAT and CDR2 FQNNGV. V gave up 11 bases and J gave up 5 bases, with 19 bases separating them. The CDR3 region has the DNA TGTGCCGGCCAACAGACTAGTCTGAACAATGAGCAGTTCTTC. Protein product: CAGQQTSLNNEQFF.

CDR3 sequence: CASSLGPTGGDSPLHF. In DNA, the CDR3 is TGCGCCAGCAGCTTGGGCCCAACAGGGGGCGATTCACCCCTCCACTTT. This rearrangement joins TRBV5-1 to TRBJ1-6; 9 positions match TRBD1. CDR3 size: 16 residues. The ends lost 0 bases at V and 8 bases at J; junction bases unmatched: 6. Germline V CDR1 and CDR2: SGHRS, YFSETQ.

The chain joins TRBV19 to TRBJ2-1; TRBD2 matches 12 bases. Germline V gene sequence: CDR1 LNHDA, CDR2 SQIVND (reference sequence). This CDR3 spans 16 amino acids. V lost 6 bases to trimming and J lost 4 bases; unmatched junction nucleotides: 7. CDR3 nucleotide sequence: TGTGCCAGTAGGGCACCGGGACTAGCGGGTTACAATGAGCAGTTCTTC. Its translation is CASRAPGLAGYNEQFF.

This clone was found once. The gene calls are TRBV5-6 and TRBJ2-7; TRBD1 aligns across 9 bases. The CDR3 is 14 residues long. Per the germline V gene, CDR1 is SGHDT and CDR2 is YYEEEE. V gave up 4 bases and J gave up 4 bases; unmatched junction bases: 6. CDR3 bases: TGTGCCAGCAGCCTGGACAGGGGCCATTACGAGCAGTACTTC. This encodes CASSLDRGHYEQYF. The full variable domain, its missing parts supplied by reference TRBV5-6 and TRBJ2-7, is DAGVTQSPTHLIKTRGQQVTLRCSPKSGHDTVSWYQQALGQGPQFIFQYYEEEERQRGNFPDRFSGHQFPNYSSELNVNALLLGDSALYLCASSLDRGHYEQYFGPGTRLTVT.

The V and J genes are TRBV6-5 and TRBJ2-1; 8 bases fit TRBD2. Germline lookup yields CDR1 MNHEY and CDR2 SVGAGI. V dropped 7 bases and J dropped 9; count of bases not matched to a gene: 8. The CDR3 consists of 13 residues. The CDR3, as DNA: TGTGCCAGCACTCCGGCGGGAGGCTTTGAGCAGTTCTTC. Protein product: CASTPAGGFEQFF.

V is TRBV12-3 or TRBV12-4 and J is TRBJ1-2; the D is unclear. This CDR3 comprises 12 residues. V was shortened by 7 bases and J by 4 bases, with 10 bases between the two germline ends. CDR3 loop: CASTEGGYGYTF. In DNA form, the CDR3 reads TGTGCCAGCACCGAGGGAGGCTATGGCTACACCTTC.

The chain carries TRBV30 and TRBJ1-1; D gene ambiguous. Germline V gives CDR1 GTSNPN, CDR2 SVGIG (reference sequence). Trimming stripped 3 bases from V and 2 bases from J, with 10 bases between. CDR3 length equals 13 residues. CDR3 amino acids: CAWRPGGNTEAFF. CDR3 nucleotides: TGTGCCTGGAGGCCGGGTGGAAACACTGAAGCTTTCTTT.

The V and J genes are TRBV29-1 and TRBJ2-5; D perhaps matches TRBD2 (6 bases). This CDR3 region has 12 residues. Germline V lookup: CDR1 SQVTM, CDR2 ANQGSEA. V gave up 2 bases and J gave up 6 bases, with 10 bases separating them. The CDR3 region is CSVERGGKTQYF. CDR3 DNA: TGCAGCGTTGAAAGGGGCGGGAAGACCCAGTACTTC.

V usage is TRBV10-3 and J usage is TRBJ2-3; 8 bases fit TRBD1. With V trimmed by 5 bases and J by 1 base, 8 bases remained unmatched. Germline V gene data show CDR1 as ENHRY and CDR2 as SYGVKD. CDR3 size: 16 residues. CDR3 sequence: CAISSGQGRGTDTQYF. CDR3 nucleotide sequence: TGTGCCATCAGTTCTGGACAGGGAAGGGGCACAGATACGCAGTATTTT.

The chain is built from TRBV21-1 and TRBJ2-5; the D call in the table, TRBD1, was not verified against the DNA. TRBV21-1 is described as a pseudogene. The CDR3 has 16 amino acids. The CDR3 region has the DNA TGTGCCAGCAGCAGAGACGGGACAGGGGGCCCCCCATCCCAGTACTTC. This sequence encodes CASSRDGTGGPPSQYF.

This chain links TRBV11-3 with TRBJ2-5; D is undetermined. Germline CDR1 is SGHNT and CDR2 is YENEEA. This CDR3 has 13 residues. The V gene lost 4 bases and the J gene lost 7 bases, with 13 bases spanning the gap. CDR3 DNA sequence: TGTGCCAGCAGCTCATCGACTGGCGCGACCCAGTACTTC. Protein product: CASSSSTGATQYF.

The gene calls are TRBV14 and TRBJ1-2; 7 bases agree with TRBD1. J was trimmed by 5 bases and V by 5 bases; bases with no gene match: 5. Looked up from germline, CDR1 is SGHDN and CDR2 is FVKESK. CDR3 length: 13 amino acids. For the CDR3, the DNA is TGTGCCAGCAGCAAACAGGGGACTTATGGCTACACCTTC. Translation: CASSKQGTYGYTF.